This T cell receptor beta chain is from a study of cytomegalovirus exposure and HLA in healthy donors. In the study overall: The approximately 120 validation repertoires used the same platform as the roughly 670 first-cohort repertoires, a later analysis reported.

Some clones are missing from TCRdb's copy, which holds only in-frame ones; the method was immunoSEQ multiplex PCR. The sample lists about 130,000 clones, 70% to 85% seen once, with approximately 30% in the top ten. The CDR3 runs to 19 residues. The V gene's germline CDR1 is SEHNR and CDR2 FQNEAQ (reference sequence). V lost 5 bases and J lost 3; bases outside the gene matches: 17. With regard to this clone: Its antigen is undetermined.

Study-wide results and caveats: The CMV antigen specificity of a few CMV-associated chains was confirmed through in vitro analysis.

The chain couples TRBV7-9 to TRBJ2-3, with 10 positions matching TRBD2. The TCR originated in a young man in good health and CMV-seropositive. Specimen: PBMCs. CDR3: CASSPWSSGGLGRTDTQYF. Here the CDR3 DNA reads TGTGCCAGCAGCCCCTGGAGTAGCGGGGGGCTGGGTCGAACAGATACGCAGTATTTT.